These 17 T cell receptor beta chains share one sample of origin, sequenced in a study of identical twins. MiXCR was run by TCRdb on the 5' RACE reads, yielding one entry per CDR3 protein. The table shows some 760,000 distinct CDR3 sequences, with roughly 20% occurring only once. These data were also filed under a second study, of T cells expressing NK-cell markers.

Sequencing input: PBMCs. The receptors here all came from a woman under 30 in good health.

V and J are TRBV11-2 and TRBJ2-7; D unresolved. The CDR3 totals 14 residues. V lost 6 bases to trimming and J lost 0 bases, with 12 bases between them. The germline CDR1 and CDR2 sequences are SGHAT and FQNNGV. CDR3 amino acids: CASRSPRVSYEQYF. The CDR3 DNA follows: TGTGCCAGCAGGTCACCAAGGGTCTCCTACGAGCAGTACTTC.

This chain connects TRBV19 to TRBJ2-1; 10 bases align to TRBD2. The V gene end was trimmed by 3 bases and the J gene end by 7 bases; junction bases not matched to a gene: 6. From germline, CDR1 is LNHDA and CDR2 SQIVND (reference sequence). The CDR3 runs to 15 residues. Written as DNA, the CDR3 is TGTGCCAGTAGTATCAGCGGGAGGGCCCGGAATGAGCAGTTCTTC. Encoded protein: CASSISGRARNEQFF.

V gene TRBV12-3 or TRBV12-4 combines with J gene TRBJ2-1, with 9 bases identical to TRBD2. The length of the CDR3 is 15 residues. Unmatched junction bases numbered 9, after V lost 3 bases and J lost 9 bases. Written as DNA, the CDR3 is TGTGCCAGCAGTTTGGCGGGGGGGCCTAGTACTGAGCAGTTCTTC. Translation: CASSLAGGPSTEQFF.

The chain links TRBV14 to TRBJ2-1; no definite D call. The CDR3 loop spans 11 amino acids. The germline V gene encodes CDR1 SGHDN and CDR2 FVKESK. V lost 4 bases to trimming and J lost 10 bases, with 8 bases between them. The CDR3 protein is CASSLLKEQFF. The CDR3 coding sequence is TGTGCCAGCAGCCTCCTTAAAGAGCAGTTCTTC.

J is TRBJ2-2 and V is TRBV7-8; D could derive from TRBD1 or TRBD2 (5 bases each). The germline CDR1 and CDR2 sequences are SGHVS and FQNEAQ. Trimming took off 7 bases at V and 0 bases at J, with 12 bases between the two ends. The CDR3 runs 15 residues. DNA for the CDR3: TGTGCCAGCAACTGGGGACCGACGAACACCGGGGAGCTGTTTTTT. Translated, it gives CASNWGPTNTGELFF.

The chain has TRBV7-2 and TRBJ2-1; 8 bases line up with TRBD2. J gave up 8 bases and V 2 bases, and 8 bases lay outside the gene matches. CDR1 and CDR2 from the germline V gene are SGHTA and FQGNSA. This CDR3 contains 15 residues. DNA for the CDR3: TGTGCCAGCAGCTTAATAGCGGGAACTTTCCATGAGCAGTTCTTC. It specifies CASSLIAGTFHEQFF.

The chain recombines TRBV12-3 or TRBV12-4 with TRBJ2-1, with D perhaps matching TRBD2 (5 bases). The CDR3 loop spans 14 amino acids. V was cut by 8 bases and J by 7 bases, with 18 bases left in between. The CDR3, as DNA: TGTGCCAGCGGCGAGGCCCTAGGGAGTAATGAGCAGTTCTTC. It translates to CASGEALGSNEQFF.

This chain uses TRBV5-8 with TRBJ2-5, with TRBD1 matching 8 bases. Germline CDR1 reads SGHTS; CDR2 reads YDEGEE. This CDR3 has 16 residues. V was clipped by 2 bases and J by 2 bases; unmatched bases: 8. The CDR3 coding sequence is TGTGCCAGCAGCTTAGGGGACAGGAGATCGCAAGAGACCCAGTACTTC. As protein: CASSLGDRRSQETQYF.

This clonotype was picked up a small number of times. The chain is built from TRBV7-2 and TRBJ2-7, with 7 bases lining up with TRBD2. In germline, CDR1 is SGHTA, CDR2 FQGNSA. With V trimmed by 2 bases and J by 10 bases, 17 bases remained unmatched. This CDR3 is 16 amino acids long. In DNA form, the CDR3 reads TGTGCCAGCAGCTTACTGTCGGGAGGAACTCCTACGAAACAGTACTTC. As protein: CASSLLSGGTPTKQYF. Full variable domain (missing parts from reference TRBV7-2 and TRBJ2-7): GAGVSQSPSNKVTEKGKDVELRCDPISGHTALYWYRQSLGQGLEFLIYFQGNSAPDKSGLPSDRFSAERTGGSVSTLTIQRTQQEDSAVYLCASSLLSGGTPTKQYFGPGTRLTVT.

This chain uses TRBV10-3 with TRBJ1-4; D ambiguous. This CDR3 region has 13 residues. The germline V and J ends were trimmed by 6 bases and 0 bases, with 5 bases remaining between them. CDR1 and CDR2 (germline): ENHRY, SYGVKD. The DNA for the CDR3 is TGTGCCATCAGGGTCTCAACTAATGAAAAACTGTTTTTT. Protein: CAIRVSTNEKLFF.

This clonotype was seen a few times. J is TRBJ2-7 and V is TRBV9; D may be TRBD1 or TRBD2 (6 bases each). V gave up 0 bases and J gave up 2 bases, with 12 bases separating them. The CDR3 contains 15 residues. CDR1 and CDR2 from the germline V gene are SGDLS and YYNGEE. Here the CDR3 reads CASSVATGAAYEQYF. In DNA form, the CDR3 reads TGTGCCAGCAGCGTAGCTACGGGGGCGGCCTACGAGCAGTACTTC.

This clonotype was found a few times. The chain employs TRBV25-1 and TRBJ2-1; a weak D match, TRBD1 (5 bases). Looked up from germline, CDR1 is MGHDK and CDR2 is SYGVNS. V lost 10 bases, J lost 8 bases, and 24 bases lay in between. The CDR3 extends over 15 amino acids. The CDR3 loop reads CATSQLPRVIDEQFF. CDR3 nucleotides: TGTGCCACCTCTCAGCTCCCCAGGGTAATCGATGAGCAGTTCTTC.

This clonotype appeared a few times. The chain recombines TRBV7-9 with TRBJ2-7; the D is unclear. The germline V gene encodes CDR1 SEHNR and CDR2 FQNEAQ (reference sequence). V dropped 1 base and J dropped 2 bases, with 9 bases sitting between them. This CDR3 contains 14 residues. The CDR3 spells CASSLGLATYEQYF. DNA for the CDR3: TGTGCCAGCAGCTTAGGCCTGGCAACCTACGAGCAGTACTTC.

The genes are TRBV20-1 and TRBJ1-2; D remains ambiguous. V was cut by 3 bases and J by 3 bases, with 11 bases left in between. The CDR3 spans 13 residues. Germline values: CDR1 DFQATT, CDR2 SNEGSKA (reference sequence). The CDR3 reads CSASRDGDYGYTF. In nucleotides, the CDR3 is TGCAGTGCTAGTCGCGACGGGGACTATGGCTACACCTTC.

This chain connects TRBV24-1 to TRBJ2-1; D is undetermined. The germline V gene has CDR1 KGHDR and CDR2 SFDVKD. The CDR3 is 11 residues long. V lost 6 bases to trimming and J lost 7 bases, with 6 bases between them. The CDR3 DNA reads TGTGCCACCAGTCATTCGAATGAGCAGTTCTTC. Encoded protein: CATSHSNEQFF.

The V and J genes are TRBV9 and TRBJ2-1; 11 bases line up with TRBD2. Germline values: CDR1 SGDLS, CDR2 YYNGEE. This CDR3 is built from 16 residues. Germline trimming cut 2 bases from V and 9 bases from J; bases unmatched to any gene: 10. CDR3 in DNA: TGTGCCAGCAGCGTGACTAGCGGGATGAGTCGGACTGAGCAGTTCTTC. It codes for CASSVTSGMSRTEQFF.

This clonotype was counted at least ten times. The CDR3 DNA follows: TGTGCCAGCAGTTTTGGGGGGAATGAGCAGTTCTTC. This encodes CASSFGGNEQFF. This chain joins TRBV12-3 or TRBV12-4 and TRBJ2-1; a weak D match, TRBD2 (6 bases). V lost 3 bases and J 7 bases, leaving 7 bases between the germline ends. The CDR3 has 12 amino acids.